The present TCR beta chain was sequenced within a study of tumor and adjacent non-tumor tissue in lung cancer (dated by TCRdb to the late 2010s). Background on the whole study: Patients with adenocarcinoma (12), squamous cell carcinoma (2) and small cell lung cancer (1) were included in the cohort. The roughly 15 enrolled patients, of whom some ten were men and 5 were women, were aged about 30 to 80 years and were diagnosed with TNM stage I to III disease. Sequencing produced some 130,000,000 productive TCRbeta reads in total, an average of about 4.17 million reads per sample. Using bulk TCRbeta repertoires from 15 lung cancer patients, the study set lung tumor tissue side by side with matched distant non-tumor lung tissue. Over 25 paired specimens, one tumor and one normal lung sample per patient, were profiled by TCRbeta CDR3 sequencing. What the authors observed across the whole study: The top 100 clones made up a significantly larger cumulative share of the repertoire in normal lung than in tumor tissue. Because peripheral blood was not sequenced, blood TCRbeta repertoires in the lung cancer patients of the study were not examined. The sequencing platform is not named in the methods, and unique molecular identifiers are not mentioned. TCR diversity was significantly higher in younger patients, and greater tumor TCR diversity was associated with shorter overall survival and shorter disease-free survival. Only around 15 patients were included in the cohort, and the need for larger samples and more detailed clinical data was noted by the authors. Tumor tissue showed significantly higher TCR diversity (inverse Simpson) than normal lung tissue, at 431.37 vs 166.20 (P = 0.0075, Mann-Whitney U test).

The library relied on multiplex PCR. These reads were obtained on an Illumina HiSeq 2500. TCRbeta libraries were built by three rounds of nested PCR using primers (Table S4), following protocols modified from ARM-PCR. Before sequencing, PCR products of 200-500 bp were excised from the gel and purified with the QIAquick gel extraction kit. The original pipeline was this. Trimmomatic was used to clean the reads, FLASH was used to merge the reads into complete CDR3 sequences, and MiTCR was used to assign the reads to V(D)J germline segments. VDJtools was used to compute clonal diversity as the inverse Simpson's index. Productive reads were defined as in-frame sequences without a premature stop codon. The raw public data were reprocessed by TCRdb itself: fastp quality trimming at Q25, MiXCR clonotype calling, in-frame beta chains only. Rows matching on CDR3 protein sequence are summarized as one entry with the most common DNA and genes. The V and J calls shown here were made by TCRdb, not taken from the authors' results. Counted in this sample were tens of thousands of distinct CDR3 sequences; around four fifths of them appeared once. About 12% of the sample lies in the top ten.

The cysteine opens and the phenylalanine closes a CDR3 of 15 amino acids. Kept here is only the CDR3 DNA, which spans 45 bases and is read in frame from base 1. The V end gives up 5 bases and the J end 8 bases, leaving 12 bases in the junction not matched to a gene. According to the germline V gene (reference sequence), CDR1 reads SGHAT and CDR2 reads FQDESV. RNA was isolated from bulk unsorted tissue, and RNA quality was assessed with a NanoDrop ND-1000 and an Agilent 2100. All donors had newly diagnosed lung cancer, had not received prior chemotherapy, and were admitted for thoracic surgery in China between August and November 2014. The study excluded patients who had received radiotherapy or chemotherapy before or who had another cancer at the same time. Pieces of surgical tissue measuring roughly 1-2.2 cm3 were kept in RNAlater solution and held at -80 degrees C until needed. A note on this clonotype: Its binding antigen is unknown. Base qualities were left out, and no much larger clone turns up one base away.

Sequenced: lung tumor tissue. In this chain, TRBV11-1 is recombined with TRBJ2-1; 7 bases in the middle match TRBD1. The receptor's source is a woman between 50 and 59 years old with non-small cell lung cancer. Here is the DNA: TGTGCCAGCAGCCCGACTCCTCGGACAGGCGATGAGCAGTTCTTC. This yields the protein CASSPTPRTGDEQFF.